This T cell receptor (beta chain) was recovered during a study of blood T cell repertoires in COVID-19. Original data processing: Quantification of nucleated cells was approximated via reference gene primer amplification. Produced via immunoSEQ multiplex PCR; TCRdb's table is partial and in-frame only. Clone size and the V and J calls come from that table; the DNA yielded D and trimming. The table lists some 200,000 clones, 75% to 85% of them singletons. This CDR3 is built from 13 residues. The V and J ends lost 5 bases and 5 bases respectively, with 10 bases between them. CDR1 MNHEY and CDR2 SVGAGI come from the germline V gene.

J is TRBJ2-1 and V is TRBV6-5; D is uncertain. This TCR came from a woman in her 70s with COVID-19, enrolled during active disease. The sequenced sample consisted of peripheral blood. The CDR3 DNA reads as TGTGCCAGCAGTCCGCGTCGCAACAATGAGCAGTTCTTC. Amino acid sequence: CASSPRRNNEQFF.